Below are 26 T cell receptor beta chains sequenced from a single sample in a study of identical twins. TCRdb redid the calling of the 5' RACE reads with MiXCR, one entry per CDR3 protein. The sample has approximately 550,000 distinct CDR3 sequences; approximately 20% are singletons. These same records also appear under a second study, on yellow fever vaccine responses in identical twins.

What was sequenced was CD4+ T cells sorted from blood. The source of these receptors is a woman younger than 35 in good health.

J is TRBJ2-1 and V is TRBV24-1; maybe TRBD2 (5 bases). There are 14 residues in the CDR3. V gave up 10 bases and J gave up 4 bases, with 16 bases separating them. From germline, CDR1 is KGHDR and CDR2 SFDVKD. Here the CDR3 DNA reads TGTGCCACGGCTCCGGTGGGAGATTACAATGAGCAGTTCTTC. It codes for CATAPVGDYNEQFF.

V usage is TRBV5-1 and J usage is TRBJ1-1; D is perhaps TRBD1 (6 bases). The V gene's germline CDR1 is SGHRS and CDR2 YFSETQ. The CDR3 runs to 13 residues. Trimming removed 1 base at V and 6 bases at J, with 10 bases between. CDR3 loop: CASSLSGASEAFF. Written as DNA, the CDR3 is TGCGCCAGCAGCTTGTCAGGGGCCTCTGAAGCTTTCTTT.

CDR3 residues: CASSLMDRDRNIQYF. The DNA of the CDR3 is TGTGCCAGCAGTTTAATGGACCGGGACAGAAACATTCAGTACTTC. This chain joins TRBV28 and TRBJ2-4, with 7 bases identical to TRBD1. CDR1 is MDHEN and CDR2 is SYDVKM in the germline V gene. This CDR3 has 15 amino acids. The V segment lost 2 bases and the J segment 6 bases; nucleotides outside the gene matches: 7. The variable domain in full, with the rest retrieved from reference TRBV28 and TRBJ2-4, is DVKVTQSSRYLVKRTGEKVFLECVQDMDHENMFWYRQDPGLGLRLIYFSYDVKMKEKGDIPEGYSVSREKKERFSLILESASTNQTSMYLCASSLMDRDRNIQYFGAGTRLSVL.

The table lists this clonotype with many counts. The J gene is TRBJ1-6, the V gene TRBV12-3 or TRBV12-4; D possibly corresponds to TRBD1 (5 bases). This CDR3 is built from 15 residues. Trimming took 5 bases from V and 6 from J, leaving 14 bases between them. The CDR3 DNA reads TGTGCCAGCAGTCGAAACCCCAGGGTTAATTCACCCCTCCACTTT. Protein product: CASSRNPRVNSPLHF.

The chain is built from TRBV5-1 and TRBJ2-5; 8 bases are shared with TRBD2. The ends lost 0 bases at V and 3 bases at J; junction bases unmatched: 1. This CDR3 has 14 amino acids. CDR1 and CDR2 from the germline V gene are SGHRS and YFSETQ. CDR3 loop: CASSLGLAKETQYF. DNA for the CDR3: TGCGCCAGCAGCTTGGGACTAGCGAAAGAGACCCAGTACTTC.

The chain couples TRBV28 to TRBJ2-7; 7 positions agree with TRBD1. V shed 5 bases and J 4 bases; nucleotides not matched to a gene: 5. This CDR3 spans 13 amino acids. Germline CDR1 reads MDHEN; CDR2 reads SYDVKM. CDR3 DNA: TGTGCCAGCAGTAACAGGGGAATTTACGAGCAGTACTTC. Amino acid sequence: CASSNRGIYEQYF.

V is TRBV2 and J is TRBJ2-5; D not resolved. Between the trimmed V and J ends, which lost 0 bases and 1 base, there was a span of 12 bases. The CDR3 has 16 residues. The germline V gene encodes CDR1 SNHLY and CDR2 FYNNEI. CDR3 loop: CASSEALTMGQETQYF. The CDR3 DNA is TGTGCCAGCAGTGAAGCGCTCACGATGGGCCAAGAGACCCAGTACTTC.

The chain is built from TRBV20-1 and TRBJ2-7; possibly TRBD1 for D (5 bases). Germline V lookup: CDR1 DFQATT, CDR2 SNEGSKA (reference sequence). The V gene lost 2 bases and the J gene lost 3 bases, with 11 bases spanning the gap. The CDR3 extends over 13 amino acids. The DNA for the CDR3 is TGCAGTGCTAGACTGGACACAAGCTACGAGCAGTACGTC. It is translated as CSARLDTSYEQYV.

The chain links TRBV7-8 to TRBJ2-5, with D possibly matching TRBD2 (5 bases). Germline CDR1 is SGHVS and CDR2 is FQNEAQ. V lost 1 base, J lost 5 bases, and 14 bases lay in between. The CDR3 spans 15 residues. The chain's CDR3 is CASSLGWTRGETQYF. The CDR3 region has the DNA TGTGCCAGCAGCTTAGGTTGGACCAGAGGGGAGACCCAGTACTTC.

This clonotype was seen many times. The chain combines TRBV27 with TRBJ2-7; D tentatively reads TRBD1 or TRBD2 (5 bases each). The germline gives CDR1 MNHEY, CDR2 SMNVEV (reference sequence). V was cut by 6 bases and J by 3 bases, with 12 bases left in between. The CDR3 spans 13 residues. CDR3 sequence (DNA): TGTGCCAGCAGCCCCGGTGGGGGCTACGAGCAGTACTTC. It yields the protein CASSPGGGYEQYF.

This clonotype was seen many times. The chain has TRBV12-3 or TRBV12-4 and TRBJ1-6; D gene unclear. The ends were cut back, 1 base at V and 6 bases at J, with 10 bases in the middle. The CDR3 runs 15 residues. The CDR3 protein is CASSLGTLANSPLHF. The CDR3 DNA sequence: TGTGCCAGCAGTTTAGGAACCTTAGCTAATTCACCCCTCCACTTT.

The V call is TRBV18, the J call TRBJ2-3; D might be TRBD2 (5 bases). Germline assignment: CDR1 KGHSH and CDR2 LQKENI. This CDR3 is built from 16 residues. Trimming stripped 2 bases from V and 0 bases from J, with 12 bases between. The CDR3 nucleotides read TGTGCCAGCTCACCAATTAGCCTAGCTAGCACAGATACGCAGTATTTT. Translation: CASSPISLASTDTQYF.

The sample holds a few counts of this clonotype. The chain has TRBV3-1 and TRBJ2-1; unclear D gene. With 0 bases removed from V and 8 bases from J, the gap between germline ends came to 17 bases. The germline V gene encodes CDR1 LGHDT and CDR2 YNNKEL (reference sequence). CDR3 length equals 16 residues. The CDR3 is CASSQDLVGSQYEQFF. The CDR3 region has the DNA TGTGCCAGCAGCCAAGATCTGGTCGGGTCACAATATGAGCAGTTCTTC.

J is TRBJ1-6 and V is TRBV10-3, with 9 positions matching TRBD1. Looked up from germline, CDR1 is ENHRY and CDR2 is SYGVKD. The J segment lost 6 bases and the V segment lost 3 bases, leaving 3 bases of the junction unmatched. The CDR3 is 15 amino acids. The DNA of the CDR3 is TGTGCCATCAGTGACCCGGGACAGGGTAATTCACCCCTCCACTTT. Translated, it gives CAISDPGQGNSPLHF.

This clonotype was counted ten times or more. This chain joins TRBV12-3 or TRBV12-4 and TRBJ2-6; tentatively, D is TRBD1 (5 bases). There are 15 residues in the CDR3. The germline V and J ends were trimmed by 6 bases and 0 bases, with 9 bases remaining between them. The CDR3 coding sequence is TGTGCCAGCAGACCCAGGGACTCTGGGGCCAACGTCCTGACTTTC. Its translation: CASRPRDSGANVLTF.

A few counts support this clonotype. The chain links TRBV20-1 to TRBJ2-3; perhaps TRBD1 as D (6 bases). The CDR3 has 17 amino acids. The V end lost 4 bases, the J end lost 2 bases, and 22 bases lay between the germline ends. From germline, CDR1 is DFQATT and CDR2 SNEGSKA (reference sequence). Here the CDR3 DNA reads TGCAGTGCTAAACGGAACTCCGGGACAACACACACAGATACGCAGTATTTT. Its protein product is CSAKRNSGTTHTDTQYF.

The rearrangement links TRBV12-3 or TRBV12-4 to TRBJ2-2, with unresolved D. The length of the CDR3 is 14 residues. Trimming removed 6 bases at V and 2 bases at J, with 10 bases between. CDR3 amino acids: CASRSGPNTGELFF. The CDR3 DNA reads as TGTGCCAGCAGGTCGGGTCCTAACACCGGGGAGCTGTTTTTT.

This clonotype was seen only a few times. The chain is built from TRBV5-1 and TRBJ2-3, with D unresolved. V was trimmed by 5 bases and J by 0 bases, leaving 16 bases between them. Germline V CDR1 and CDR2: SGHRS, YFSETQ. The CDR3 contains 16 residues. The CDR3 sequence: CASRLGSSTSTDTQYF. Written as DNA, the CDR3 is TGCGCCAGCAGGTTAGGGTCGTCAACTAGCACAGATACGCAGTATTTT.

V and J are TRBV11-2 and TRBJ2-1; D is uncertain. V lost 1 base to trimming and J lost 1 base, with 5 bases between them. CDR3 length: 14 amino acids. Germline CDR1 and CDR2: SGHAT and FQNNGV. In DNA form, the CDR3 reads TGTGCCAGCAGCTTAGGGAGATCCTACAATGAGCAGTTCTTC. Its protein is CASSLGRSYNEQFF.

In its sample, this clonotype was seen a few times. The chain has TRBV7-9 and TRBJ2-2, with a weak D call TRBD2 (6 bases). This CDR3 has 15 amino acids. Germline CDR1 SEHNR, CDR2 FQNEAQ (reference sequence). V lost 7 bases and J lost 3, with 15 bases in between. The CDR3 reads CASNPSGGDTGELFF. The CDR3, as DNA: TGTGCCAGCAACCCTTCCGGGGGAGACACCGGGGAGCTGTTTTTT. The variable domain in full, completed from reference TRBV7-9 and TRBJ2-2, reads DTGVSQNPRHKITKRGQNVTFRCDPISEHNRLYWYRQTLGQGPEFLTYFQNEAQLEKSRLLSDRFSAERPKGSFSTLEIQRTEQGDSAMYLCASNPSGGDTGELFFGEGSRLTVL.

The J gene is TRBJ2-6, the V gene TRBV10-3; D gene uncertain. V lost 5 bases and J 2 bases, leaving 4 bases between the germline ends. Germline V gives CDR1 ENHRY, CDR2 SYGVKD. CDR3 length: 13 amino acids. CDR3 protein: CAISRPGANVLTF. CDR3 nucleotide sequence: TGTGCCATCAGTCGACCTGGGGCCAACGTCCTGACTTTC.

The chain joins TRBV19 to TRBJ2-2, with 7 bases fitting TRBD2. The junction had 6 bases not matched to a gene; V was cut back by 5 bases and J by 0 bases. CDR1 is LNHDA, CDR2 SQIVND, per germline (reference sequence). The CDR3 spans 16 residues. The CDR3: CASSPRSGANTGELFF. In DNA form, the CDR3 reads TGTGCCAGTAGTCCCCGAAGCGGGGCGAACACCGGGGAGCTGTTTTTT.

This clonotype has just a few counts. The chain has TRBV19 and TRBJ1-1, with D maybe TRBD1 (5 bases). Germline CDR1 reads LNHDA; CDR2 reads SQIVND (reference sequence). There are 15 residues in the CDR3. Trimming pared 9 bases from V and 0 bases from J, leaving 17 bases between. CDR3 amino acids: CASSDLDRLNTEAFF. The DNA of the CDR3 is TGTGCCAGCTCGGATCTCGACAGATTGAACACTGAAGCTTTCTTT. The complete variable domain, with remaining parts taken from reference TRBV19 and TRBJ1-1, reads DGGITQSPKYLFRKEGQNVTLSCEQNLNHDAMYWYRQDPGQGLRLIYYSQIVNDFQKGDIAEGYSVSREKKESFPLTVTSAQKNPTAFYLCASSDLDRLNTEAFFGQGTRLTVV.

This clonotype came up many times. The chain is built from TRBV3-1 and TRBJ2-7, with 9 bases lining up with TRBD1. Germline CDR1 reads LGHDT; CDR2 reads YNNKEL (reference sequence). The length of the CDR3 is 14 residues. V shed 4 bases and J 5 bases; nucleotides not matched to a gene: 6. CDR3 loop: CASSLGTGKHEQYF. CDR3 DNA: TGTGCCAGCAGCCTAGGGACAGGGAAACACGAGCAGTACTTC.

There are a few counts of this clonotype. The J gene is TRBJ2-1, the V gene TRBV20-1; D not resolved. Germline V gene sequence: CDR1 DFQATT, CDR2 SNEGSKA (reference sequence). The V gene lost 2 bases and the J gene lost 5 bases, with 4 bases spanning the gap. The CDR3 runs 11 residues. CDR3 sequence reads: CSARSDNEQFF. CDR3 DNA: TGCAGTGCTAGAAGCGACAATGAGCAGTTCTTC.

CDR3 protein: CASSLDRHPTYEQYF. In nucleotides, the CDR3 is TGTGCCAGCAGCCTCGACAGGCACCCCACCTACGAGCAGTACTTC. The chain recombines TRBV6-1 with TRBJ2-7; D is possibly TRBD1 (6 bases). CDR3 length: 15 amino acids. The V gene lost 6 bases and the J gene lost 2 bases, with 17 bases spanning the gap. Germline CDR1 MNHNS, CDR2 SASEGT.